This entry describes one TCR beta chain. The data were taken from a study of blood T cell repertoires in COVID-19. Study in general: From the United States, Italy and Spain came samples of acute and convalescent COVID-19. T cells, B-cell-depleted T cells, or PBMCs provided the cDNA or gDNA that served as material.

Some clones are missing from TCRdb's copy, which holds only in-frame ones; the method was immunoSEQ multiplex PCR. Of some 70,000 clones detected, around 87% appear once; the ten largest clones hold 2.5% to 3%. The V end lost 3 bases, the J end lost 7 bases, and 7 bases lay between the germline ends. The CDR3 is made up of 11 amino acids. Looked up from germline, CDR1 is MGHRA and CDR2 is YSYEKL. Source material: peripheral blood. This chain connects TRBV4-1 to TRBJ2-7; D is uncertain. This sequence originates from a man in his forties or fifties with acute or convalescent COVID-19. In DNA, the CDR3 is TGCGCCAGCAGCCACTCCGGGGAGCAGTACTTC. Translated: CASSHSGEQYF.